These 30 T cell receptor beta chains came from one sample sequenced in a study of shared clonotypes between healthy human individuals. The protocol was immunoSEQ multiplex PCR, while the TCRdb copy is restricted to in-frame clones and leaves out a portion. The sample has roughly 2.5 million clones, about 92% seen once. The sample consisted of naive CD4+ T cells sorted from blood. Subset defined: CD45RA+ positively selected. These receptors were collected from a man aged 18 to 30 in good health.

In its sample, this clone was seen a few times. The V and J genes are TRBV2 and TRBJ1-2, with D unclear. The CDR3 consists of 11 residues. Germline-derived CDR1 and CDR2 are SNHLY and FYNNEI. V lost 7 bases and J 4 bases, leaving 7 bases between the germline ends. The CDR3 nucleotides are TGTGCCAGCACGATATCCTATGGCTACACCTTC. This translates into CASTISYGYTF.

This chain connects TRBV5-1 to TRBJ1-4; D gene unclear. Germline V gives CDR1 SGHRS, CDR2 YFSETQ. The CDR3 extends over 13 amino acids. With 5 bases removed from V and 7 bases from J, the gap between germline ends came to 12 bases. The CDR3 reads CASRLNTAEKLFF. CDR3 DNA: TGCGCCAGCAGATTGAACACAGCTGAAAAACTGTTTTTT.

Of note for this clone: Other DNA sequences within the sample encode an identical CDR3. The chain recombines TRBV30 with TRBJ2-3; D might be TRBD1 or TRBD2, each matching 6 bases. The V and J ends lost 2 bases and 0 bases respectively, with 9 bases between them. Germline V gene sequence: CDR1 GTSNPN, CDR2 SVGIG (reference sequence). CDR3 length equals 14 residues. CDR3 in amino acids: CAWSLGGSTDTQYF. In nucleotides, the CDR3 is TGTGCCTGGAGTCTCGGGGGCAGCACAGATACGCAGTATTTT.

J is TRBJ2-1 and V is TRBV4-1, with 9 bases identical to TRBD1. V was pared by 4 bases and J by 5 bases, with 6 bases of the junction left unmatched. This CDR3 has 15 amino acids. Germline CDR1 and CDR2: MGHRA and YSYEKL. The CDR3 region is CASSPYGTGNNEQFF. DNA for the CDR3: TGCGCCAGCAGCCCTTACGGGACAGGGAACAATGAGCAGTTCTTC.

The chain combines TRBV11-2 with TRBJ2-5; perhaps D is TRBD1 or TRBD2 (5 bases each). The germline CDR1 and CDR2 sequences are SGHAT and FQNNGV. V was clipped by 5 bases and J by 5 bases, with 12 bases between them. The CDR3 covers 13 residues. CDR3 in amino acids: CASSAGTLETQYF. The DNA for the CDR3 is TGTGCCAGCAGCGCCGGGACCCTGGAGACCCAGTACTTC.

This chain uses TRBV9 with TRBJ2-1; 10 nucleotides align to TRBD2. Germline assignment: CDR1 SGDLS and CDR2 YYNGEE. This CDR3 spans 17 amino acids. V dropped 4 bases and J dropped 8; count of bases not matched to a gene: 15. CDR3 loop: CASSSHQRSGGADEQFF. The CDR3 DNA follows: TGTGCCAGCAGCTCACACCAACGGAGCGGGGGGGCCGATGAGCAGTTCTTC.

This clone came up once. CDR3 sequence (DNA): TGTGCCAGCAGCTGGGAGGGACTAGCCCTAGAGACCCAGTACTTC. Its translation: CASSWEGLALETQYF. The chain carries TRBV5-4 and TRBJ2-5; 9 nucleotides line up with TRBD2. This CDR3 is 15 amino acids long. Germline V CDR1 and CDR2: SGHNT, YYREEE (reference sequence). V shed 3 bases, J shed 4 bases, and the junction held 7 bases outside the gene matches.

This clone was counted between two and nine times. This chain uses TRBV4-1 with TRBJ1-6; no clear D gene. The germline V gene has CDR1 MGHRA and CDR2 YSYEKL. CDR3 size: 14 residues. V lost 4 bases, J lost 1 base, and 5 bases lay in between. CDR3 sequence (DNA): TGCGCCAGCAGCCCGGGGTCCTATAATTCACCCCTCCACTTT. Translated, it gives CASSPGSYNSPLHF.

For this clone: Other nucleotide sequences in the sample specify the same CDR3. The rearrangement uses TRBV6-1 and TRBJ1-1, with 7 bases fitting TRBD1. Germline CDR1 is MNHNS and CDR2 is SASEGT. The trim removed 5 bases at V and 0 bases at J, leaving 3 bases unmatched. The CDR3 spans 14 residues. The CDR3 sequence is CASSLTGMNTEAFF. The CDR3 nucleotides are TGTGCCAGCAGTTTGACAGGGATGAACACTGAAGCTTTCTTT.

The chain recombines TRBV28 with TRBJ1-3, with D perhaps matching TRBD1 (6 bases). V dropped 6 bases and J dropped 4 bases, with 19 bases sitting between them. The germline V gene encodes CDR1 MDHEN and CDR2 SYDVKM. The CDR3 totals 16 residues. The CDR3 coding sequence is TGTGCCAGCAGCAGCCCCGGGCGGCAGGGGGGAAACACCATATATTTT. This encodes CASSSPGRQGGNTIYF.

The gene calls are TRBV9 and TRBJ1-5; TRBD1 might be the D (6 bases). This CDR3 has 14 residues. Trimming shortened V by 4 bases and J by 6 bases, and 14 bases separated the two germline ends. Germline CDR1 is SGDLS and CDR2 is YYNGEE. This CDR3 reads CASSPGQLGQPQHF. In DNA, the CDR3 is TGTGCCAGCAGCCCCGGACAGTTAGGTCAGCCCCAGCATTTT. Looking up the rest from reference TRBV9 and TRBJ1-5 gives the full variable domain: DSGVTQTPKHLITATGQRVTLRCSPRSGDLSVYWYQQSLDQGLQFLIQYYNGEERAKGNILERFSAQQFPDLHSELNLSSLELGDSALYFCASSPGQLGQPQHFGDGTRLSIL.

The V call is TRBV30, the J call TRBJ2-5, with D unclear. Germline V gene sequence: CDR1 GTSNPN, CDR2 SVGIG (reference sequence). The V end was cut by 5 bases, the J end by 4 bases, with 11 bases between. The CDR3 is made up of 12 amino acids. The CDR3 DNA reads TGTGCCTGGGCTGGGGATTCAGAGACCCAGTACTTC. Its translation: CAWAGDSETQYF.

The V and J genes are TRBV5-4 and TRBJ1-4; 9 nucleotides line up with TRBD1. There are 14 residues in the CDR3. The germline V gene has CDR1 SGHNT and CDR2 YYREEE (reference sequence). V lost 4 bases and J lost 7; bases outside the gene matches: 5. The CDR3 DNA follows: TGTGCCAGCAGCCAAGACAGGGGGGGTGAAAAACTGTTTTTT. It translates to CASSQDRGGEKLFF.

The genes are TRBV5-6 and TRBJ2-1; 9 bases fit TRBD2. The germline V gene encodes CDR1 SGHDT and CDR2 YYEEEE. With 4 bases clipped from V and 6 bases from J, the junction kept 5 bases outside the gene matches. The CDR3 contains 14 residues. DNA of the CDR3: TGTGCCAGCAGCCATCTAGCGGGGACCAATGAGCAGTTCTTC. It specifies CASSHLAGTNEQFF.

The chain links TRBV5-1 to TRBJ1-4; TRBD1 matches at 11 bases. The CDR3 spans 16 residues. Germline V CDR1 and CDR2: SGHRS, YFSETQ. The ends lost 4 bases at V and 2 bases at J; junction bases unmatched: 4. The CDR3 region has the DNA TGCGCCAGCAGCGGGGGACAGGGGGTGACTAATGAAAAACTGTTTTTT. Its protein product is CASSGGQGVTNEKLFF. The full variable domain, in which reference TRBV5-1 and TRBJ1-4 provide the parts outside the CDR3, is KAGVTQTPRYLIKTRGQQVTLSCSPISGHRSVSWYQQTPGQGLQFLFEYFSETQRNKGNFPGRFSGRQFSNSRSEMNVSTLELGDSALYLCASSGGQGVTNEKLFFGSGTQLSVL.

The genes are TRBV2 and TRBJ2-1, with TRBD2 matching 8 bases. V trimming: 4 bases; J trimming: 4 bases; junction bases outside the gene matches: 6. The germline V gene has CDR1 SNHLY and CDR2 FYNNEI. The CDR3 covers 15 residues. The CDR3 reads CASSATSGAYNEQFF. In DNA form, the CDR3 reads TGTGCCAGCAGTGCTACTAGCGGAGCTTACAATGAGCAGTTCTTC.

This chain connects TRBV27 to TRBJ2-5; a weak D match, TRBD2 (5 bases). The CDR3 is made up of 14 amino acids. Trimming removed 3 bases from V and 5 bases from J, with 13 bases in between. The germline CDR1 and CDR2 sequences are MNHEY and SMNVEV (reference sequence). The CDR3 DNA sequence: TGTGCCAGCAGTTTTGGCAGCTTAGCGGAGACCCAGTACTTC. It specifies CASSFGSLAETQYF.

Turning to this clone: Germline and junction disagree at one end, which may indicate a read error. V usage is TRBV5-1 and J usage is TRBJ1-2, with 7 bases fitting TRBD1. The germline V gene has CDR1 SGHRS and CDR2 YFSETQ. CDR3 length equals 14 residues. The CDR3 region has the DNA TGTGCCAGCAGCTCAGGACAGGCCTACTTTGGCTACACCTTC. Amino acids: CASSSGQAYFGYTF. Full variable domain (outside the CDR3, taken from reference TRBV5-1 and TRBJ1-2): KAGVTQTPRYLIKTRGQQVTLSCSPISGHRSVSWYQQTPGQGLQFLFEYFSETQRNKGNFPGRFSGRQFSNSRSEMNVSTLELGDSALYLCASSSGQAYFGYTFGSGTRLTVV.

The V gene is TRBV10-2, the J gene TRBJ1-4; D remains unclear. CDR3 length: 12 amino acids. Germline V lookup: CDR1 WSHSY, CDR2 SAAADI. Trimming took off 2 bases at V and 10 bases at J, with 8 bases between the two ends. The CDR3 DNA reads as TGCGCCAGCAGTGAGGTGATGGGAAAACTGTTTTTT. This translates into CASSEVMGKLFF.

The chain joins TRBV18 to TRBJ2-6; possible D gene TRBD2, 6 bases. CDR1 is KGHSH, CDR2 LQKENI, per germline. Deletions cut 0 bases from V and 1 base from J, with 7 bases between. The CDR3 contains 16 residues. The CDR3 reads CASSPPGGSGANVLTF. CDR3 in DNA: TGTGCCAGCTCACCACCTGGGGGGTCTGGGGCCAACGTCCTGACTTTC.

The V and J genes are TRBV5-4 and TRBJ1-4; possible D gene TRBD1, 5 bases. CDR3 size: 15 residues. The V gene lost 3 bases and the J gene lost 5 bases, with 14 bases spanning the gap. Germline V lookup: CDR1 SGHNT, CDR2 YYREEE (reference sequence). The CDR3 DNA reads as TGTGCCAGCAGCTCGGGGGGGGACTTCAATGAAAAACTGTTTTTT. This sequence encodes CASSSGGDFNEKLFF.

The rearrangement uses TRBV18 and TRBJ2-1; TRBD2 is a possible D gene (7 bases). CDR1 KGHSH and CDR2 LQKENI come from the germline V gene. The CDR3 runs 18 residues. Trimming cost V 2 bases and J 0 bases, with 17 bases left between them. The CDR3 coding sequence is TGTGCCAGCTCACCAAAGGGGCAGGGGAGGGCCTCCTACAATGAGCAGTTCTTC. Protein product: CASSPKGQGRASYNEQFF.

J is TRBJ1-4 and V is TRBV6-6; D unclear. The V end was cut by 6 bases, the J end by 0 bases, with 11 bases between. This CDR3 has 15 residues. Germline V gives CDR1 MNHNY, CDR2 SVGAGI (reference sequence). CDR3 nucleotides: TGTGCCAGCAGGCCCGGGTTCGCAACTAATGAAAAACTGTTTTTT. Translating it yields CASRPGFATNEKLFF.

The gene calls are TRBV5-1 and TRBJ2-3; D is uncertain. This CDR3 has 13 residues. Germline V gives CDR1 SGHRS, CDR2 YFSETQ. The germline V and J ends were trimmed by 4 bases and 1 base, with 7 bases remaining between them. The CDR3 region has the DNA TGCGCCAGCAGCCCCAGTGGCACAGATACGCAGTATTTT. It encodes CASSPSGTDTQYF.

CDR3 DNA: TGTGCCAGCAGCTTAGGGGTGGAAGGCTACACCTTC. Its translation: CASSLGVEGYTF. This chain connects TRBV7-2 to TRBJ1-2, with D unresolved. The CDR3 length is 12 residues. Trimming left V 1 base short and J 8 bases short, with 8 bases between. Germline V CDR1 and CDR2: SGHTA, FQGNSA.

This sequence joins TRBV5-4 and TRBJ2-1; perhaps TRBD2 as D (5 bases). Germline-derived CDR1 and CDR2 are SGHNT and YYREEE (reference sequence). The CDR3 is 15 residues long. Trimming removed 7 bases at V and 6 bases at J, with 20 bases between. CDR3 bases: TGTGCCAGCGTTCCGTCGTCGGGAATGCCCAATGAGCAGTTCTTC. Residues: CASVPSSGMPNEQFF.

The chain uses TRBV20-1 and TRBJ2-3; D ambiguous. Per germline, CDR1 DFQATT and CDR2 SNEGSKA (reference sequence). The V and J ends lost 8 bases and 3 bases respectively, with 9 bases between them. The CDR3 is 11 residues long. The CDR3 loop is CSPLGTDTQYF. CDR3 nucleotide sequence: TGCAGTCCTTTAGGTACAGATACGCAGTATTTT.

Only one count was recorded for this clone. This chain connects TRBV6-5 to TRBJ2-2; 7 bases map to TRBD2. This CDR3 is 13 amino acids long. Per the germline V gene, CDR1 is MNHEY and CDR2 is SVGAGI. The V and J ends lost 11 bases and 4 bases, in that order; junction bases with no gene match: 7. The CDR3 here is CACQRGVTGELFF. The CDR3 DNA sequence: TGTGCCTGCCAGCGGGGTGTCACCGGGGAGCTGTTTTTT.

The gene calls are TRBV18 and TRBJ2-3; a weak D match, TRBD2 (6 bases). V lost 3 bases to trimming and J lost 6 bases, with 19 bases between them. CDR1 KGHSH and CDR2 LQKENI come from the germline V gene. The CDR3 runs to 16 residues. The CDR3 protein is CASSPRLDFRADTQYF. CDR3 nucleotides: TGTGCCAGCTCACCCCGACTAGATTTCCGAGCGGATACGCAGTATTTT.

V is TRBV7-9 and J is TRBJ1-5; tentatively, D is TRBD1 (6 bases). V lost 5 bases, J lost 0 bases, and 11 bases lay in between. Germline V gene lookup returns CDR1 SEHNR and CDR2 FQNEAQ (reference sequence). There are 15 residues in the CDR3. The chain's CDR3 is CASSRGDNSNQPQHF. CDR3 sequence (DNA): TGTGCCAGCAGCCGGGGGGACAATAGCAATCAGCCCCAGCATTTT.